The clone carrying this T cell receptor beta chain was detected a few times. This may be a read error: a much more frequent sequence differs by one nucleotide. The sample belongs to a study of tumor and adjacent non-tumor tissue in lung cancer. On the study more broadly: Patients were aged roughly 31 to 76, roughly nine men and 5 women, stage I to III.

The library came from three nested PCR rounds adapted from ARM-PCR protocols. TCRdb re-analysed the multiplex PCR reads in MiXCR, keeping a single row per CDR3 protein. Of fewer than 100,000 distinct CDR3 sequences in the sample, 72% were seen once. This sample's RNA came from whole unsorted tissue. The CDR3 is made up of 14 amino acids. The TCR sequence derives from a woman in her thirties or forties with non-small cell lung cancer. This chain connects TRBV12-3 or TRBV12-4 to TRBJ1-2, with TRBD1 matching 8 bases. Sequencing was performed on lung tumor tissue. The CDR3 loop reads CASSTGQAIYGYAF. As DNA, the CDR3 is TGTGCCAGCAGTACGGGACAGGCAATTTATGGCTACGCCTTC.